There are a few counts of the clone carrying this T cell receptor (beta chain). What it binds is unknown. These data belong to a study of T-cell memory formation after mild COVID-19. Study outcomes and limitations: Clonal second-wave expansions that peaked on day 37 had unconfirmed SARS-CoV-2 specificity.

Germline V gene lookup returns CDR1 LNHNV and CDR2 YYDKDF (reference sequence). The CDR3 runs to 14 residues. V gave up 8 bases and J gave up 1 base, with 11 bases separating them. TCRdb reprocessed the 5' RACE reads via MiXCR and lists one record per CDR3 protein. The sample lists 250,000 to 350,000 distinct CDR3 sequences, 13% to 15% occurring once. The TCR originated in a man between 18 and 29 years old who had mild COVID-19 (a few samples of this study predate the infection). Cell type and time point are not known. The sample consisted of PBMCs or a T cell subset sorted from them (not recorded which). The gene calls are TRBV15 and TRBJ2-2; TRBD2 might be the D (6 bases). In DNA form, the CDR3 reads TGTGCCACCTCCGGGACTCGGAACACCGGGGAGCTGTTTTTT. Translated: CATSGTRNTGELFF.